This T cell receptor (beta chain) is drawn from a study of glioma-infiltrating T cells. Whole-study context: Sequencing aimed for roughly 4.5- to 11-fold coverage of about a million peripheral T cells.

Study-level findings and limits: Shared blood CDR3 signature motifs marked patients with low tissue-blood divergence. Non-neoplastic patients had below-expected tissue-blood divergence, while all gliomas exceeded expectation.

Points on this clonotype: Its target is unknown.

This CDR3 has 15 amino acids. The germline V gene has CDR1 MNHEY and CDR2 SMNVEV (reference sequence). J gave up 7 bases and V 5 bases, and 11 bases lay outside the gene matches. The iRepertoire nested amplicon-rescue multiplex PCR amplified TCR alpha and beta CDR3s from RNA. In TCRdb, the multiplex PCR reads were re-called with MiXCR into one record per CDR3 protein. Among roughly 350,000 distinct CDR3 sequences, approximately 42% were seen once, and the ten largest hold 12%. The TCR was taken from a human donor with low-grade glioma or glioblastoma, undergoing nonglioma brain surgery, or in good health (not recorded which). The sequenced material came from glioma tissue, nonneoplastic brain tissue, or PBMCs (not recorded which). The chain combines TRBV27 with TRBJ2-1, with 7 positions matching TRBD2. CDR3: CASSALAAGLNEQFF. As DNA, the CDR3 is TGTGCCAGCAGTGCCCTAGCGGCAGGACTAAATGAGCAGTTCTTC.